In this sample, the clone carrying this T cell receptor (beta chain) turned up many times. Its specificity is not known. This entry comes from a study of response to subunit inactivated influenza vaccine. Overall study findings and caveats: Each seasonal influenza vaccination recruits few new T cells, the authors suggested.

TCRdb called the RT-PCR reads again in MiXCR, with one record for every CDR3 protein. This table holds 600,000 to 850,000 distinct CDR3 sequences, 13% to 15% found once. The receptor comes from a middle-aged man who received an inactivated influenza vaccine. The sequences come from PBMCs from blood, collected roughly 2 weeks before vaccination.

The CDR3 reads CATSRDRGAQPQHF. DNA for the CDR3: TGTGCCACCAGCAGAGACAGGGGGGCTCAGCCCCAGCATTTT. The chain couples TRBV15 to TRBJ1-5, with TRBD1 matching over 7 bases. The length of the CDR3 is 14 residues. Unmatched junction bases numbered 2, after V lost 0 bases and J lost 6 bases. Germline values: CDR1 LNHNV, CDR2 YYDKDF (reference sequence).